Listed below are T cell receptor beta chains from one sample, sequenced in a study of T-cell memory formation after mild COVID-19. Using its own MiXCR run on the 5' RACE reads, TCRdb lists one record per CDR3 protein. The data hold about 100,000 distinct CDR3 sequences, with 11% observed a single time. Sample: PBMCs or a T cell subset sorted from them (not recorded which). These receptors were collected from a man younger than 30 who had mild COVID-19 (a few samples of this study predate the infection). Cell type and time point are not known. Both conserved end residues are part of each CDR3. Each record gives: clone size, D gene, J gene, V gene, CDR3 protein, CDR3 DNA. The D gene is left open where the match is weak. Part of the rows lack a size; the others show once, few, many or a class for expanded clones.

>NA|NA|TRBJ2-3|TRBV6-5
CASRSTPGLGTDTQYF
TGTGCCAGCAGATCCACCCCGGGGCTCGGCACAGATACGCAGTATTTT
>few|NA|TRBJ1-1|TRBV7-9
CASRRPAANTEAFF
TGTGCCAGCAGACGCCCCGCGGCTAACACTGAAGCTTTCTTT
>few|NA|TRBJ1-1|TRBV27
CASSLAPGLNGAFF
TGTGCCAGCAGTTTAGCCCCAGGGCTGAACGGGGCTTTCTTT
>NA|TRBD2|TRBJ2-7|TRBV29-1
CSVGLAGDYEQYF
TGCAGCGTTGGACTAGCGGGAGACTACGAGCAGTACTTC
>few|TRBD2|TRBJ2-7|TRBV5-1
CASSSGTSGTYEQYF
TGCGCCAGCAGCAGCGGGACTAGCGGGACCTACGAGCAGTACTTC
>NA|NA|TRBJ2-3|TRBV20-1
CSARPQRGTDTQYF
TGCAGTGCTAGACCCCAGCGGGGCACAGATACGCAGTATTTT
>few|NA|TRBJ2-5|TRBV9
CASGSGTHETQYF
TGTGCCAGCGGATCGGGGACCCACGAGACCCAGTACTTC
>few|NA|TRBJ1-1|TRBV4-3
CASSQDGGWTEAFF
TGCGCCAGCAGCCAAGATGGGGGGTGGACTGAAGCTTTCTTT
>NA|NA|TRBJ2-1|TRBV10-3
CAISVETSSDEQFF
TGTGCCATCAGTGTCGAGACTAGTTCCGATGAGCAGTTCTTC
>few|NA|TRBJ2-3|TRBV7-3
CASSLTGGRTDTQYF
TGTGCCAGCAGCTTAACGGGCGGACGCACAGATACGCAGTATTTT
>few|NA|TRBJ2-3|TRBV15
CATSRRASTDTQYF
TGTGCCACCAGCAGGCGTGCTAGCACAGATACGCAGTATTTT
>many|NA|TRBJ2-7|TRBV20-1
CSASGLSYEQYF
TGCAGTGCTTCGGGACTTTCCTACGAGCAGTACTTC
>NA|TRBD1|TRBJ1-2|TRBV6-2/TRBV6-3
CASSLSGTGNGYTF
TGTGCCAGCAGCTTATCCGGGACAGGGAATGGCTACACCTTC
>NA|NA|TRBJ2-7|TRBV5-1
CASRGPYEQYF
TGCGCCAGCAGGGGCCCTTACGAGCAGTACTTC